Sequencing of this T cell receptor beta chain was carried out in a study of blood T cell repertoires in COVID-19. Study-wide context: T cells, B-cell-depleted T cells, or PBMCs supplied cDNA or gDNA.

The V gene end was trimmed by 7 bases and the J gene end by 3 bases; junction bases not matched to a gene: 7. From germline, CDR1 is SGHRS and CDR2 YFSETQ. The CDR3 is 14 amino acids. Sequencing used immunoSEQ multiplex PCR; TCRdb keeps in-frame clones, though not all of them. The sample records more than 110,000 clones, around 82% being singletons. V gene TRBV5-1 combines with J gene TRBJ2-1; TRBD1 aligns across 7 bases. The receptor was isolated from a man aged 40-55 years with acute COVID-19. Input material: PBMCs or T cells enriched from blood (not recorded which). This chain's CDR3 is CASGLQGIYNEQFF. The CDR3 nucleotides are TGCGCCAGCGGTCTACAGGGGATCTACAATGAGCAGTTCTTC.